This is a list of T cell receptor beta chains from one sample in a study of T cell repertoires in cytomegalovirus infection. TCRdb re-derived calls from the reads in MiXCR, one entry per CDR3 protein. The repertoire holds 110,000 or so distinct CDR3 sequences, with over 25% as singletons. Their target antigens are unknown. Source: CD8+ T cells from cultured PBMCs, taken from culture after CMV antigen stimulation. The receptors originated from a human donor in good health (CMV status not recorded). Some clones in this sample may be carry-over from other donors' samples. CDR3s include the opening cysteine and the closing phenylalanine or tryptophan.

v_call cdr3_aa
TRBV7-6 CASSLVQPGTEAFF
TRBV20-1 CSALDRVNRDGYTF
TRBV12-3/TRBV12-4 CASSLAPTYNEQFF
TRBV6-2/TRBV6-3 CASSPDPGEAFF
TRBV2 CASPGQKNTEAFF
TRBV5-1 CASSLSGLNTGELFF
TRBV7-9 CASSLGQHTTNTQYF
TRBV5-6 CASSSGQNYGYTF
TRBV5-1 CASSFGMTGANTEAFF
TRBV7-8 CASSPFALTYNEQFF
TRBV7-6 CASSEIAGGLGTDTQYF
TRBV6-5 CASTHLENTEAFF
TRBV6-6 CASRPLGTADQETQYF
TRBV12-3/TRBV12-4 CASSRDREDLSYEQYF
TRBV7-6 CASSPRPHEQYF
TRBV7-2 CASSLDDRPYTDTQYF
TRBV5-1 CASSQTSGAYNEQFF
TRBV6-2/TRBV6-3 CASSLTGYNEQFF
TRBV7-4 CASLPGRAHEQFF
TRBV2 CASSEGQRGQETQYF
TRBV6-1 CASSGPTDGADTQYF
TRBV7-2 CASSPSLGEQYF
TRBV19 CAAGGGQPLGYGYTF
TRBV7-2 CASSLETSRTDTQYF
TRBV29-1 CSAEGTSNYGYTF
TRBV6-2/TRBV6-3 CASSYLPTEAFF
TRBV7-6 CASSSGTSGAFF
TRBV6-1 CASSAGPPLHF
TRBV7-9 CASSALMGRNTEAFF
TRBV27 CASSPDRGLAYSNQPQHF
TRBV6-1 CASTLRTAASYNEQFF
TRBV12-3/TRBV12-4 CASTRDRVHEQFF
TRBV10-3 CAINNGGQGANGYTF
TRBV29-1 CSVEDGGLSSYNEQFF
TRBV12-3/TRBV12-4 CASSHRALGDEQYF
TRBV27 CASSPTFQTNQPQHF
TRBV5-1 CASSPFPGEVNYGYTF
TRBV2 CASITGYEQYF
TRBV27 CASSWARNQPQHF
TRBV7-6 CASSLVPGEQETQYF
TRBV5-1 CASSLLSSGGPNTGELFF
TRBV5-1 CASSFRARQGNTEAFF
TRBV28 CASSFSFGTPYEQYF
TRBV7-2 CASSLIGGLTEAFF
TRBV6-2/TRBV6-3 CASSYRGQGAFDEQYF